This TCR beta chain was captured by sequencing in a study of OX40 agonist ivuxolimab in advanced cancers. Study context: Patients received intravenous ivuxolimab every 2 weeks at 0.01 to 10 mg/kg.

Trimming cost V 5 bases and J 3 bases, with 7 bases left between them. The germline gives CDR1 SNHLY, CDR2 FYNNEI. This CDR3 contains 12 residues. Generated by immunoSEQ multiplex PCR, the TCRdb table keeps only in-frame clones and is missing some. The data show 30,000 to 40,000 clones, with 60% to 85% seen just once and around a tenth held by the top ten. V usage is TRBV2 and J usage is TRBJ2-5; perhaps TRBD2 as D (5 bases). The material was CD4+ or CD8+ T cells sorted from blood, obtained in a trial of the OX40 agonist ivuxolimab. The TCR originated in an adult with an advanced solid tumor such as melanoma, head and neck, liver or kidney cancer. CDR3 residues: CASSRGKETQYF. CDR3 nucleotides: TGTGCCAGCAGTCGGGGAAAAGAGACCCAGTACTTC. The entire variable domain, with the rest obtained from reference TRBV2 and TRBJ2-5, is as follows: EPEVTQTPSHQVTQMGQEVILRCVPISNHLYFYWYRQILGQKVEFLVSFYNNEISEKSEIFDDQFSVERPDGSNFTLKIRSTKLEDSAMYFCASSRGKETQYFGPGTRLLVL.